The present T cell receptor (beta chain) was sequenced within a study of control samples from healthy donors and cancer patients. Assay used: immunoSEQ multiplex PCR; TCRdb lists only in-frame clones, some missing. The table lists about 100,000 clones, approximately 84% of them singletons. This CDR3 is built from 16 residues. Germline assignment: CDR1 SEHNR and CDR2 FQNEAQ (reference sequence). Trimming removed 5 bases at V and 2 bases at J, with 16 bases between. This clone was recorded once. The sequencing sample was made of blood. The sequence came from a woman in her forties or fifties in good health. The rearrangement links TRBV7-9 to TRBJ2-1, with D possibly TRBD1 on 6 matching bases. The CDR3 protein is CASSRSRQGPYNEQFF. In nucleotides, the CDR3 is TGTGCCAGCAGCCGGAGTCGGCAGGGGCCCTACAATGAGCAGTTCTTC.